These 5 T cell receptor beta chains came from one sample sequenced in a study of sequential checkpoint blockade in melanoma. The table came from immunoSEQ multiplex PCR; TCRdb's copy has only in-frame clones and leaves some out. The table has 7,900 or so clones, roughly a quarter seen once; the top ten hold approximately 6%. Indicated treatment: randomized to nivolumab then ipilimumab (arm A) or the reverse (arm B). This specimen consisted of tumor tissue (inferred from file names), obtained from a patient given nivolumab and ipilimumab in sequence. Every receptor here comes from a human donor with melanoma.

CDR3 DNA: TGTGCCTGGATTGGGGGCCTAGCAACTAATGAAAAACTGTTTTTT. It encodes CAWIGGLATNEKLFF. This rearrangement joins TRBV30 to TRBJ1-4; a weak D match, TRBD1 (6 bases). V was shortened by 4 bases and J by 0 bases, with 12 bases between the two germline ends. The germline CDR1 and CDR2 sequences are GTSNPN and SVGIG (reference sequence). This CDR3 is built from 15 residues.

The chain's CDR3 is CATSFEPLGDRSQSKSDTQYF. The CDR3 nucleotides read TGTGCCACCAGCTTCGAACCTTTGGGGGACAGGAGTCAATCTAAATCAGATACGCAGTATTTT. The chain employs TRBV15 and TRBJ2-3; TRBD1 matches at 8 bases. V was pared by 5 bases and J by 4 bases, with 26 bases of the junction left unmatched. CDR3 length: 21 amino acids. Looked up from germline, CDR1 is LNHNV and CDR2 is YYDKDF (reference sequence).

Ten or more counts support this clone. V gene TRBV11-3 combines with J gene TRBJ2-7, with 9 bases matching TRBD1. The CDR3 consists of 17 residues. Germline loops: CDR1 SGHNT, CDR2 YENEEA. V shed 5 bases, J shed 2 bases, and the junction held 13 bases outside the gene matches. The CDR3 region has the DNA TGTGCCAGCAGCCCAACTCCCGGGACAGGGTTGGCCTACGAGCAGTACTTC. It yields the protein CASSPTPGTGLAYEQYF.

In this sample, this clone turned up once. The chain joins TRBV5-1 to TRBJ1-4, with 8 bases that match TRBD1. The CDR3 is 15 residues long. With 7 bases clipped from V and 5 bases from J, the junction kept 10 bases outside the gene matches. Germline-derived CDR1 and CDR2 are SGHRS and YFSETQ. CDR3 loop: CASGLTGQENEKLFF. CDR3 in DNA: TGCGCCAGCGGACTAACGGGACAGGAAAATGAAAAACTGTTTTTT. The full variable domain, rest sourced from reference TRBV5-1 and TRBJ1-4, is KAGVTQTPRYLIKTRGQQVTLSCSPISGHRSVSWYQQTPGQGLQFLFEYFSETQRNKGNFPGRFSGRQFSNSRSEMNVSTLELGDSALYLCASGLTGQENEKLFFGSGTQLSVL.

V usage is TRBV23-1 and J usage is TRBJ2-7; 7 bases align to TRBD2. TRBV23-1 counts as an open reading frame of uncertain function. V was clipped by 6 bases and J by 2 bases; unmatched bases: 25. This CDR3 contains 20 residues. CDR3 nucleotides: TGCGCCAGCAGCCAAGGAACAGCGGGAAAAGGGCTGGTTAGTACCTACGAGCAGTACTTC. This encodes CASSQGTAGKGLVSTYEQYF.